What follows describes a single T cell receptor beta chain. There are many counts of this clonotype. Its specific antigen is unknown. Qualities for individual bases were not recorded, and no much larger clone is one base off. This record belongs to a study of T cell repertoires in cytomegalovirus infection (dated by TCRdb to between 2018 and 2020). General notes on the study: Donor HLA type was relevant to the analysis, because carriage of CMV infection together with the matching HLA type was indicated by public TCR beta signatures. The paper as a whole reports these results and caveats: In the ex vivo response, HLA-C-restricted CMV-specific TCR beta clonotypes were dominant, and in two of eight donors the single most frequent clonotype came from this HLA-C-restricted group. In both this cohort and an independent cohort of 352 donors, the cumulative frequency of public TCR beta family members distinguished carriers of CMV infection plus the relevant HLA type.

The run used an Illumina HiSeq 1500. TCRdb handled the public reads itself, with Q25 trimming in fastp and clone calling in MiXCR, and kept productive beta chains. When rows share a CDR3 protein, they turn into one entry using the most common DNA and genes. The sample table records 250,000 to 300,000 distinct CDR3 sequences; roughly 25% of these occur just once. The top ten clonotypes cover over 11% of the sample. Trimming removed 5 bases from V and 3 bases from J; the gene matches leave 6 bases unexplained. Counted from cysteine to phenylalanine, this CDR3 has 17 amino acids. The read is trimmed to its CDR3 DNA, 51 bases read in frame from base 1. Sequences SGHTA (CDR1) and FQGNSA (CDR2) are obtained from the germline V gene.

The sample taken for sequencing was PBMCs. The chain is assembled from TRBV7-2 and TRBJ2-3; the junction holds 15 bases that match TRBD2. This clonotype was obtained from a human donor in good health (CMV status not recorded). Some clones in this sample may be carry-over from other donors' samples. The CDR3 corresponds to CASSIWTSGRGTDTQYF. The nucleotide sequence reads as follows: TGTGCCAGCAGCATATGGACTAGCGGGAGGGGGACAGATACGCAGTATTTT.